The 9 T cell receptor beta chains below all came from one sample that was sequenced in a study of T cell responses to AZD1222 COVID-19 vaccine. Using immunoSEQ multiplex PCR, the repertoire was profiled, and TCRdb retains in-frame clones only, with some absent. The sample holds tens of thousands of clones; approximately 90% are singletons and the top ten take around 30%. The sequences come from peripheral blood, collected 28 days after the second AZD1222 dose. The receptor set was obtained from an adult who received the AZD1222 COVID-19 vaccine.

There are a few counts of this clone. The CDR3 DNA sequence: TGTGCCAGCAGGGGCGGAACTGAAGCTTTCTTT. This sequence encodes CASRGGTEAFF. The gene calls are TRBV6-5 and TRBJ1-1; D gene ambiguous. Trimming left V 6 bases short and J 5 bases short, with 7 bases between. The CDR3 consists of 11 residues. CDR1 MNHEY and CDR2 SVGAGI come from the germline V gene.

The chain couples TRBV5-6 to TRBJ2-4, with D unresolved. V was pared by 3 bases and J by 1 base, with 11 bases between. The CDR3 runs to 15 residues. Per germline, CDR1 SGHDT and CDR2 YYEEEE. CDR3 protein: CASSSMADAKNIQYF. The CDR3 DNA sequence: TGTGCCAGCAGCTCGATGGCGGATGCCAAAAACATTCAGTACTTC. Using reference TRBV5-6 and TRBJ2-4 for the parts outside the CDR3, the full variable domain is DAGVTQSPTHLIKTRGQQVTLRCSPKSGHDTVSWYQQALGQGPQFIFQYYEEEERQRGNFPDRFSGHQFPNYSSELNVNALLLGDSALYLCASSSMADAKNIQYFGAGTRLSVL.

This sequence joins TRBV28 and TRBJ2-5; 12 nucleotides line up with TRBD1. V was pared by 3 bases and J by 5 bases, with 4 bases of the junction left unmatched. The length of the CDR3 is 15 residues. CDR1 is MDHEN, CDR2 SYDVKM, per germline. CDR3 sequence (DNA): TGTGCCAGCAGTTTTCGGGGACAGGGGGCGGAGACCCAGTACTTC. Encoded protein: CASSFRGQGAETQYF.

The genes are TRBV28 and TRBJ2-1; the match to TRBD2 covers 8 bases. Germline trimming cut 4 bases from V and 6 bases from J; bases unmatched to any gene: 5. There are 14 residues in the CDR3. Germline V gene data show CDR1 as MDHEN and CDR2 as SYDVKM. This chain's CDR3 is CASSSSREGNEQFF. The DNA of the CDR3 is TGTGCCAGCAGTTCTAGCCGGGAGGGCAATGAGCAGTTCTTC.

V is TRBV3-1 (or the pseudogene TRBV3-2) and J is TRBJ2-1, with D perhaps being TRBD1 or TRBD2 (6 bases each). Germline CDR1 LGHDT, CDR2 YNNKEL (reference sequence). The CDR3 covers 17 residues. Trimming removed 0 bases from V and 5 bases from J, with 17 bases in between. Written as DNA, the CDR3 is TGTGCCAGCAGCCAAGATCGATGGCGGGACAAAAACAATGAGCAGTTCTTC. This sequence encodes CASSQDRWRDKNNEQFF.

The CDR3 loop is CAISESGTAIDTQYF. The CDR3 nucleotides read TGTGCCATCAGTGAGTCGGGTACAGCTATAGATACGCAGTATTTT. The V and J genes are TRBV10-3 and TRBJ2-3; D is unresolved. The CDR3 covers 15 residues. CDR1 and CDR2 from the germline V gene are ENHRY and SYGVKD. Trimming took off 0 bases at V and 5 bases at J, with 12 bases between the two ends.

The chain is built from TRBV19 and TRBJ2-1, with 7 bases identical to TRBD2. V shed 2 bases and J 6 bases; nucleotides not matched to a gene: 13. The CDR3 extends over 17 amino acids. Germline V CDR1 and CDR2: LNHDA, SQIVND (reference sequence). In nucleotides, the CDR3 is TGTGCCAGTAGTATAACAGCCAGGGTAGCGGGTCCCAATGAGCAGTTCTTC. This sequence encodes CASSITARVAGPNEQFF.

This rearrangement joins TRBV11-2 to TRBJ1-2; 8 nucleotides agree with TRBD1. With 2 bases clipped from V and 8 bases from J, the junction kept 4 bases outside the gene matches. This CDR3 spans 13 amino acids. Germline CDR1 reads SGHAT; CDR2 reads FQNNGV. The CDR3, as DNA: TGTGCCAGCAGCTTAATACAGGGGGGAGGCTACACCTTC. It is translated as CASSLIQGGGYTF.

The chain recombines TRBV18 with TRBJ2-1; D remains ambiguous. CDR1 and CDR2 (germline): KGHSH, LQKENI. V was shortened by 0 bases and J by 5 bases, with 14 bases between the two germline ends. The CDR3 is 16 residues long. The chain's CDR3 is CASSPPGLGKNNEQFF. DNA for the CDR3: TGTGCCAGCTCACCACCCGGCCTAGGGAAGAACAATGAGCAGTTCTTC.